These 27 T cell receptor beta chains originate from one sample sequenced in a study of OX40 agonist ivuxolimab in advanced cancers. Profiling relied on immunoSEQ multiplex PCR, and the TCRdb table lists in-frame clones only, not all of them. Of some 73,000 clones detected, roughly nine tenths appear once; the ten largest clones hold approximately 8.4%. The sequencing used CD4+ or CD8+ T cells sorted from blood, collected in a trial of the OX40 agonist ivuxolimab. These receptors came from an adult with an advanced solid tumor such as melanoma, head and neck, liver or kidney cancer.

For this clone: Germline is not matched at one junction end, which may reflect a read error. The chain joins TRBV5-1 to TRBJ1-6, with D possibly matching TRBD1 (5 bases). CDR1 and CDR2 from the germline V gene are SGHRS and YFSETQ. CDR3 size: 14 residues. The CDR3 DNA is TGCGCCAGCAGTTTAAACCGGGGGAATTCACCCCCCCACTTT. As protein: CASSLNRGNSPPHF.

The sample holds one count of this clone. This rearrangement joins TRBV18 to TRBJ1-1; TRBD1 might be the D (5 bases). CDR1 KGHSH and CDR2 LQKENI come from the germline V gene. V shed 7 bases and J shed 1 base, with 13 bases lying between them. CDR3 length: 14 residues. The CDR3 region has the DNA TGTGCCAGCTTGCAAGGGGTGGGGAACACTGAAGCTTTCTTT. Its protein product is CASLQGVGNTEAFF.

The chain links TRBV30 to TRBJ2-2; D is perhaps TRBD2 (6 bases). Trimming shortened V by 7 bases and J by 2 bases, and 11 bases separated the two germline ends. Germline CDR1 GTSNPN, CDR2 SVGIG (reference sequence). The CDR3 has 13 amino acids. The CDR3 sequence: CASGRGNTGELFF. The CDR3 region has the DNA TGTGCCTCTGGGCGGGGCAACACCGGGGAGCTGTTTTTT.

The chain carries TRBV5-1 and TRBJ1-1; D gene uncertain. Per germline, CDR1 SGHRS and CDR2 YFSETQ. The V and J ends lost 0 bases and 5 bases respectively, with 8 bases between them. The CDR3 loop spans 13 amino acids. CDR3 loop: CASSLGGNTEAFF. The CDR3 DNA sequence: TGCGCCAGCAGCTTGGGTGGGAATACTGAAGCTTTCTTT. The full variable domain, rest sourced from reference TRBV5-1 and TRBJ1-1, is KAGVTQTPRYLIKTRGQQVTLSCSPISGHRSVSWYQQTPGQGLQFLFEYFSETQRNKGNFPGRFSGRQFSNSRSEMNVSTLELGDSALYLCASSLGGNTEAFFGQGTRLTVV.

The rearrangement joins TRBV11-1 to TRBJ1-1, with D possibly matching TRBD1 (5 bases). The V end lost 1 base, the J end lost 5 bases, and 14 bases lay between the germline ends. CDR1 is SGHAT, CDR2 FQDESV, per germline (reference sequence). This CDR3 is built from 15 residues. CDR3 coding DNA: TGTGCCAGCAGCTTAGGAGGTCACAGGAATACTGAAGCTTTCTTT. It yields the protein CASSLGGHRNTEAFF.

The CDR3 is CASSKGQGRETQYF. Here the CDR3 DNA reads TGTGCCAGCAGCAAGGGACAGGGGAGAGAGACCCAGTACTTC. The chain couples TRBV7-6 to TRBJ2-5; 10 positions agree with TRBD1. The junction had 4 bases not matched to a gene; V was cut back by 5 bases and J by 4 bases. The CDR3 has 14 amino acids. Germline CDR1 is SGHVS and CDR2 is FNYEAQ.

This chain links TRBV7-7 with TRBJ2-2, with no clear D. The V gene's germline CDR1 is SSHAT and CDR2 FNYEAQ (reference sequence). Trimming removed 3 bases at V and 0 bases at J, with 5 bases between. The CDR3 contains 14 residues. The CDR3 bases are TGTGCCAGCAGCTTGAACGCGAACACCGGGGAGCTGTTTTTT. It yields the protein CASSLNANTGELFF.

The J gene is TRBJ2-5, the V gene TRBV5-4; no clear D gene. This CDR3 has 14 amino acids. Germline values: CDR1 SGHNT, CDR2 YYREEE (reference sequence). Trimming stripped 4 bases from V and 3 bases from J, with 13 bases between. The CDR3 is CASSPVGREETQYF. Written as DNA, the CDR3 is TGTGCCAGCAGCCCGGTCGGGCGAGAAGAGACCCAGTACTTC.

The J gene is TRBJ1-5, the V gene TRBV5-1; 7 bases align to TRBD1. CDR1 and CDR2 (germline): SGHRS, YFSETQ. CDR3 size: 15 residues. Losses at the gene ends were 7 bases for V and 3 bases for J; bases not matched to a gene: 10. The CDR3: CASALTGTANQPQHF. The CDR3 region has the DNA TGCGCCAGCGCCTTAACCGGGACAGCCAATCAGCCCCAGCATTTT.

The J gene is TRBJ1-2, the V gene TRBV9; 7 bases agree with TRBD1. The V gene end was trimmed by 4 bases and the J gene end by 2 bases; junction bases not matched to a gene: 5. Germline V gene lookup returns CDR1 SGDLS and CDR2 YYNGEE. This CDR3 region has 14 residues. The CDR3 DNA follows: TGTGCCAGCAGCCCTACGGGACAGAACTATGGCTACACCTTC. It codes for CASSPTGQNYGYTF. The full variable domain, in which reference TRBV9 and TRBJ1-2 provide the parts outside the CDR3, is DSGVTQTPKHLITATGQRVTLRCSPRSGDLSVYWYQQSLDQGLQFLIQYYNGEERAKGNILERFSAQQFPDLHSELNLSSLELGDSALYFCASSPTGQNYGYTFGSGTRLTVV.

The chain combines TRBV2 with TRBJ1-5; TRBD1 matches at 7 bases. This CDR3 comprises 13 residues. The germline V gene encodes CDR1 SNHLY and CDR2 FYNNEI. V lost 4 bases, J lost 4 bases, and 1 base stayed unmatched. Here the CDR3 DNA reads TGTGCCAGCAGTGTGGACAGGAATCAGCCCCAGCATTTT. This codes for CASSVDRNQPQHF.

This chain links TRBV6-5 with TRBJ2-7; a possible D gene is TRBD2 (6 bases). The V gene's germline CDR1 is MNHEY and CDR2 SVGAGI. CDR3 size: 14 residues. V was clipped by 5 bases and J by 2 bases, with 13 bases between them. CDR3 residues: CASSEDGTAYEQYF. The CDR3 DNA is TGTGCCAGCAGTGAAGACGGGACTGCCTACGAGCAGTACTTC.

This clone was observed a single time. The chain links TRBV2 to TRBJ2-5; 9 bases are shared with TRBD1. This CDR3 has 15 residues. The germline CDR1 and CDR2 sequences are SNHLY and FYNNEI. With 6 bases clipped from V and 5 bases from J, the junction kept 10 bases outside the gene matches. CDR3 bases: TGTGCCAGCAGCGAACGAACAGGGGGCTGGGAGACCCAGTACTTC. Protein product: CASSERTGGWETQYF.

This rearrangement joins TRBV29-1 to TRBJ2-1; 14 bases fit TRBD2. The CDR3 runs 16 residues. Germline CDR1 SQVTM, CDR2 ANQGSEA. Trimming at V came to 4 bases and at J to 4 bases, leaving 6 bases not matched to a gene. This CDR3 reads CSVVWTSGRSYNEQFF. Here the CDR3 DNA reads TGCAGCGTTGTCTGGACTAGCGGGAGGTCTTACAATGAGCAGTTCTTC.

CDR3 nucleotides: TGTGCCAGTAGTATGTTACCTAGCGCCACCGGGGAGCTGTTTTTT. It codes for CASSMLPSATGELFF. The rearrangement uses TRBV19 and TRBJ2-2, with a tentative D call TRBD2 (6 bases). Deletions cut 3 bases from V and 4 bases from J, with 12 bases between. This CDR3 has 15 residues. CDR1 and CDR2 (germline): LNHDA, SQIVND (reference sequence).

There are a few counts of this clone. The rearrangement joins TRBV28 to TRBJ1-2, with a possible D match to TRBD1 (6 bases). Germline V gene lookup returns CDR1 MDHEN and CDR2 SYDVKM. The CDR3 runs to 12 residues. V lost 6 bases and J lost 4, with 9 bases in between. DNA of the CDR3: TGTGCCAGCAGGAAGGACAGCTATGGCTACACCTTC. Residues: CASRKDSYGYTF.

The chain carries TRBV5-1 and TRBJ2-5; unclear D gene. This CDR3 is built from 12 residues. Germline values: CDR1 SGHRS, CDR2 YFSETQ. V was trimmed by 0 bases and J by 5 bases, leaving 5 bases between them. The CDR3 is CASSLASETQYF. The CDR3 DNA reads as TGCGCCAGCAGCTTGGCCTCGGAGACCCAGTACTTC.

In DNA form, the CDR3 reads TGTGCCAGCAGCTCCGGACTGGGCGAGCAGTACTTC. This encodes CASSSGLGEQYF. J is TRBJ2-7 and V is TRBV6-1; D possibly corresponds to TRBD2 (5 bases). V was trimmed by 6 bases and J by 6 bases, leaving 12 bases between them. The CDR3 sequence is 12 residues long. In germline, CDR1 is MNHNS, CDR2 SASEGT.

The gene calls are TRBV19 and TRBJ1-1; D is undetermined. V lost 7 bases, J lost 3 bases, and 12 bases lay in between. This CDR3 contains 13 residues. Germline assignment: CDR1 LNHDA and CDR2 SQIVND (reference sequence). The CDR3 nucleotides read TGTGCCAGTACCTCGACCGGCTACACTGAAGCTTTCTTT. This encodes CASTSTGYTEAFF.

The chain employs TRBV7-9 and TRBJ1-2; 8 bases fit TRBD1. This CDR3 spans 15 amino acids. J lost 3 bases, V lost 5 bases, and 8 bases had no gene match. Germline lookup yields CDR1 SEHNR and CDR2 FQNEAQ (reference sequence). CDR3 region: CASSVTTGGDYGYTF. In DNA form, the CDR3 reads TGTGCCAGCAGCGTAACCACAGGGGGGGACTATGGCTACACCTTC. Combining the CDR3 with reference TRBV7-9 and TRBJ1-2 gives the whole variable domain DTGVSQNPRHKITKRGQNVTFRCDPISEHNRLYWYRQTLGQGPEFLTYFQNEAQLEKSRLLSDRFSAERPKGSFSTLEIQRTEQGDSAMYLCASSVTTGGDYGYTFGSGTRLTVV.

This clone was seen only once. This chain joins TRBV30 and TRBJ1-2; 9 nucleotides agree with TRBD1. The germline V gene has CDR1 GTSNPN and CDR2 SVGIG (reference sequence). The J segment lost 2 bases and the V segment lost 2 bases, leaving 3 bases of the junction unmatched. This CDR3 spans 14 amino acids. CDR3 sequence reads: CAWSTGQGNYGYTF. CDR3 coding DNA: TGTGCCTGGAGTACTGGACAGGGGAACTATGGCTACACCTTC.

The CDR3 region has the DNA TGTGCCAGCAGTGAAGTTGGGGATCCTCAGCCCCAGCATTTT. The encoded protein is CASSEVGDPQPQHF. V and J are TRBV2 and TRBJ1-5; no clear D. Germline V lookup: CDR1 SNHLY, CDR2 FYNNEI. There are 14 residues in the CDR3. V was clipped by 1 base and J by 6 bases, with 10 bases between them.

The V gene is TRBV5-1, the J gene TRBJ1-2; D is perhaps TRBD1 (6 bases). CDR3 length: 14 residues. V was pared by 5 bases and J by 2 bases, with 13 bases between. From germline, CDR1 is SGHRS and CDR2 YFSETQ. The CDR3 is CASRAGETNYGYTF. CDR3 DNA sequence: TGCGCCAGCAGGGCAGGGGAGACAAACTATGGCTACACCTTC.

The V gene is TRBV11-2, the J gene TRBJ1-2; D is uncertain. The ends were cut back, 2 bases at V and 8 bases at J, with 12 bases in the middle. The CDR3 totals 13 residues. CDR1 SGHAT and CDR2 FQNNGV come from the germline V gene. CDR3 residues: CASSLMILYGYTF. The CDR3, as DNA: TGTGCCAGCAGCTTAATGATCCTGTACGGCTACACCTTC.

V is TRBV14 and J is TRBJ2-6; the D gene is possibly TRBD1 (5 bases). This CDR3 region has 18 residues. With 2 bases removed from V and 0 bases from J, the gap between germline ends came to 14 bases. Germline V gene sequence: CDR1 SGHDN, CDR2 FVKESK. The CDR3 region has the DNA TGTGCCAGCAGCCAATTAAAGAGCGACAGCTCTGGGGCCAACGTCCTGACTTTC. Translation: CASSQLKSDSSGANVLTF.

The rearrangement joins TRBV5-1 to TRBJ2-1; 9 nucleotides align to TRBD2. V trimming: 3 bases; J trimming: 7 bases; junction bases outside the gene matches: 11. The germline V gene has CDR1 SGHRS and CDR2 YFSETQ. The CDR3 consists of 16 residues. This chain's CDR3 is CASSSGVRGGHNEQFF. The DNA for the CDR3 is TGCGCCAGCAGCTCCGGTGTGCGGGGGGGCCATAATGAGCAGTTCTTC.

This chain uses TRBV5-4 with TRBJ2-3, with TRBD2 identical over 10 bases. Unmatched junction bases numbered 15, after V lost 2 bases and J lost 6 bases. The CDR3 consists of 18 residues. Germline V gene lookup returns CDR1 SGHNT and CDR2 YYREEE (reference sequence). The CDR3 DNA reads TGTGCCAGCAGCTTAAAACGCTCTCTAGCGGGGGTTATGGATACGCAGTATTTT. It is translated as CASSLKRSLAGVMDTQYF.